This entry describes one T cell receptor (beta chain). The antigen remains undetermined. The V and J ends lost 4 bases and 7 bases respectively, with 16 bases between them. CDR3 length: 15 amino acids. Using its own MiXCR run on the RT-PCR reads, TCRdb lists one record per CDR3 protein. The sample holds 550,000 to 800,000 distinct CDR3 sequences; about 15% are singletons and the top ten take 11%. This sample was included in a study of response to subunit inactivated influenza vaccine. General study results and limits: The authors suggested that every seasonal influenza vaccination recruits few new T cells.

The sequenced sample was PBMCs from blood, obtained 11 to 12 days after vaccination. The sequence was collected from a man between 50 and 59 years old who received an inactivated influenza vaccine. The chain links TRBV12-3 or TRBV12-4 to TRBJ2-2; TRBD1 is a possible D gene (5 bases). CDR3 amino acids: CASSSQASRVGELFF. The CDR3 region has the DNA TGTGCCAGCAGTTCCCAAGCGTCCAGGGTCGGGGAGCTGTTTTTT.